This T cell receptor beta chain was captured by sequencing in a study of esophageal squamous cell carcinoma under preoperative chemotherapy. Study findings and constraints: Abundant clones tended to shrink rather than expand after paclitaxel-nedaplatin. After treatment, tumor-infiltrating lymphocytes apparently came partly from blood T cells.

The sample's time point: before preoperative PTX-NDP chemotherapy. TCRdb used MiXCR to reprocess the PCR reads, holding one entry per CDR3 protein. The sample lists about 6,600 distinct CDR3 sequences, approximately 33% occurring once. Turning to this clonotype: Its cognate antigen is unknown. The conserved phenylalanine or tryptophan is not found at the CDR3 terminus, so this likely reflects a read error. No DNA is shown, since the ends of the CDR3 on it are uncertain; the CDR3 is the one TCRdb lists.

The length of the CDR3 is 12 amino acids, counting both ends. CDR1 is SGHVS and CDR2 is FNYEAQ in the germline V gene. The specimen was obtained from a patient given preoperative chemotherapy. The TCR comes from a human donor with esophageal squamous cell carcinoma. The donor label of this sample is uncertain. V and J are TRBV7-6 and TRBJ2-1; the D call in the table, TRBD1, was not verified against the DNA. This chain's CDR3 is CASSLYEGEEVV.